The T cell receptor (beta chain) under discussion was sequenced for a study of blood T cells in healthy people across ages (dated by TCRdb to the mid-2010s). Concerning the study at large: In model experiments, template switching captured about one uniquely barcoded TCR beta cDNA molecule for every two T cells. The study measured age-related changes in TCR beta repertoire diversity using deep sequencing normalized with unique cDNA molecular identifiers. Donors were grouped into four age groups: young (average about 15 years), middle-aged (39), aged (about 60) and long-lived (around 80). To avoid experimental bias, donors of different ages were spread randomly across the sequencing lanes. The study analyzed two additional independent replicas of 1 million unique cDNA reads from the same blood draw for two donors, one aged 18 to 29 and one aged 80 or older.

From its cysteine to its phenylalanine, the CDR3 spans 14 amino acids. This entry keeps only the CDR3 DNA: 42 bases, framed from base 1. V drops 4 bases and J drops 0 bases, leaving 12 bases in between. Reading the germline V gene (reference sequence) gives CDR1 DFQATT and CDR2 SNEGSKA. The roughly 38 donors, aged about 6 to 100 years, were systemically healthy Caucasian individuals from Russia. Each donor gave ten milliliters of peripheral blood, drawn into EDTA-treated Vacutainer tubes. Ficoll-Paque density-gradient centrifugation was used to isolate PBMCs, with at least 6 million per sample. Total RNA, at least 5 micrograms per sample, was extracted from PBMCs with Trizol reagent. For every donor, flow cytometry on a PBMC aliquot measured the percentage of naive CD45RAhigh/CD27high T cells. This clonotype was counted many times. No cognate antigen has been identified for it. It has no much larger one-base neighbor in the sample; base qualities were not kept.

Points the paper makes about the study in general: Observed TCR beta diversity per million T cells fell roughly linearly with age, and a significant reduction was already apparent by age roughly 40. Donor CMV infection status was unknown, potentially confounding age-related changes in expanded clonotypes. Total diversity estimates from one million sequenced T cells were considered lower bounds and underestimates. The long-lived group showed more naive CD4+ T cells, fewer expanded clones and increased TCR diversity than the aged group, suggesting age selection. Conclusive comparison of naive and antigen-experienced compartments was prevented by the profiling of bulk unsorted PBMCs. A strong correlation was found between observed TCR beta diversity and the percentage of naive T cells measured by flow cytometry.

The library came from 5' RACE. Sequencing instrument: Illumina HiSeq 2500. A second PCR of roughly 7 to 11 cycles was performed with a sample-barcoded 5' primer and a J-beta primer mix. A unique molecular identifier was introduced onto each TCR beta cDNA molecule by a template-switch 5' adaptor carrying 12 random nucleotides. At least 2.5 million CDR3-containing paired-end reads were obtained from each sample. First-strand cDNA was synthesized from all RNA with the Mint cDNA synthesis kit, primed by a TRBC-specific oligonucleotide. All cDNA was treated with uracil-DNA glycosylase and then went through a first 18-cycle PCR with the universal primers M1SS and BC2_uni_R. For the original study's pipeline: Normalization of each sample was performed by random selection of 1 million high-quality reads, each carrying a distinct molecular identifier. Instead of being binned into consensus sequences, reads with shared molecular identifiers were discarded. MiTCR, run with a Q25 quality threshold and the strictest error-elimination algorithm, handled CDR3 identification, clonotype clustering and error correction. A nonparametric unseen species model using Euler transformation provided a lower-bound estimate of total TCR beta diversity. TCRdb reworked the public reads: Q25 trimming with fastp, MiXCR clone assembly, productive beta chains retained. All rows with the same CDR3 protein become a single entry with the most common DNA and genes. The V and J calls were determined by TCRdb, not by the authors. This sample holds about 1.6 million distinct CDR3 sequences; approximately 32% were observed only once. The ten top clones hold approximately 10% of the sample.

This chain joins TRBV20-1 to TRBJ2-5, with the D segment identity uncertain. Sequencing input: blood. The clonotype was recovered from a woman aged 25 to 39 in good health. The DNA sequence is TGCAGTGCTACTCCAGCACCTAACCAAGAGACCCAGTACTTC. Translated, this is CSATPAPNQETQYF.